The 8 T cell receptor beta chains given below trace back to one sample, sequenced in a study of blood T cell repertoires in COVID-19. Assay: immunoSEQ multiplex PCR; the TCRdb copy retains only in-frame clones and omits some. Among 250,000 to 300,000 clones listed, around four fifths were seen once. The sequencing sample was made of peripheral blood. The receptors originated from a man aged 55-75 years who had recovered from COVID-19.

The chain links TRBV19 to TRBJ1-2; 7 bases fit TRBD1. The CDR3 runs to 14 residues. Trimming at V came to 6 bases and at J to 3 bases, leaving 7 bases not matched to a gene. Germline loops: CDR1 LNHDA, CDR2 SQIVND (reference sequence). The CDR3 DNA follows: TGTGCCAGTAGGCAGGGGGGATCCTACTATGGCTACACCTTC. This codes for CASRQGGSYYGYTF.

The rearrangement joins TRBV18 to TRBJ2-1; D might be TRBD2 (6 bases). There are 15 residues in the CDR3. Trimming took 5 bases from V and 9 from J, leaving 20 bases between them. Per the germline V gene, CDR1 is KGHSH and CDR2 is LQKENI. The CDR3 nucleotides are TGTGCCAGCTCAGAAATCCCTCTGGGGAGGAGTGAGCAGTTCTTC. Amino acids: CASSEIPLGRSEQFF.

The chain carries TRBV15 and TRBJ2-3; TRBD1 matches at 8 bases. The CDR3 has 15 residues. The J segment lost 4 bases and the V segment lost 9 bases, leaving 12 bases of the junction unmatched. CDR1 is LNHNV and CDR2 is YYDKDF in the germline V gene (reference sequence). The chain's CDR3 is CATTSGGGPSDTQYF. The CDR3 DNA follows: TGTGCCACTACCTCAGGGGGCGGACCGTCAGATACGCAGTATTTT.

The gene calls are TRBV15 and TRBJ2-7, with 7 positions matching TRBD1. V was clipped by 4 bases and J by 6 bases; unmatched bases: 9. Germline values: CDR1 LNHNV, CDR2 YYDKDF (reference sequence). The CDR3 contains 14 residues. The CDR3 coding sequence is TGTGCCACCAGCACCAAGACAGGGTGGGCCGAGCAGTACTTC. Its translation is CATSTKTGWAEQYF.

This clone occurred once. The V call is TRBV7-3, the J call TRBJ2-2; maybe TRBD2 (6 bases). This CDR3 is built from 15 residues. In germline, CDR1 is SGHTA, CDR2 FQGTGA. With 3 bases removed from V and 7 bases from J, the gap between germline ends came to 15 bases. CDR3 DNA sequence: TGTGCCAGCAGCTTCGGGGGAAGGTCCGGCGGGGAGCTGTTTTTT. Translated: CASSFGGRSGGELFF.

This sequence joins TRBV18 and TRBJ2-1; D is perhaps TRBD2 (5 bases). V was clipped by 3 bases and J by 12 bases, with 15 bases between them. CDR3 length: 13 amino acids. CDR1 is KGHSH, CDR2 LQKENI, per germline. In nucleotides, the CDR3 is TGTGCCAGCTCACCGCCGAACGGACGGGGGCAGTTCTTC. It yields the protein CASSPPNGRGQFF.

The rearrangement uses TRBV4-1 and TRBJ2-7; 7 positions match TRBD1. The CDR3 extends over 16 amino acids. The V gene's germline CDR1 is MGHRA and CDR2 YSYEKL. The V segment lost 1 base and the J segment 4 bases; nucleotides outside the gene matches: 10. The CDR3 protein is CASSQVGTGAMYEQYF. CDR3 sequence (DNA): TGCGCCAGCAGCCAAGTAGGAACAGGGGCTATGTACGAGCAGTACTTC.

The chain links TRBV11-2 to TRBJ2-7; D possibly corresponds to TRBD2 (6 bases). Per the germline V gene, CDR1 is SGHAT and CDR2 is FQNNGV. The CDR3 covers 14 residues. V shed 1 base and J shed 1 base, with 8 bases lying between them. The CDR3, as DNA: TGTGCCAGCAGCTTAGCGGGAGAGTCCTACGAGCAGTACTTC. Amino acids: CASSLAGESYEQYF.